This TCR beta chain was observed in a study of blood T cell repertoires in COVID-19. Turning to the study itself: Acute and convalescent COVID-19 samples came from the United States, Italy and Spain.

In the source study's methods: Counts of nucleated cells, estimated from reference gene primer amplification, were obtained. Sequencing used immunoSEQ multiplex PCR; TCRdb keeps in-frame clones, though not all of them. The V and J calls and clone size come from that table; D and trimming were worked out from the DNA. The table includes under 150,000 clones, roughly four fifths detected once. Germline loops: CDR1 MNHNS, CDR2 SASEGT. V shed 2 bases, J shed 1 base, and the junction held 4 bases outside the gene matches. The CDR3 is made up of 15 amino acids. The chain joins TRBV6-1 to TRBJ2-7, with TRBD1 matching 8 bases. The source is a human donor in a cohort sampled during active COVID-19. The sample was peripheral blood. The CDR3 region has the DNA TGTGCCAGCAGTGAAATGTGGACAGGGTCCTACGAGCAGTACTTC. It is translated as CASSEMWTGSYEQYF.